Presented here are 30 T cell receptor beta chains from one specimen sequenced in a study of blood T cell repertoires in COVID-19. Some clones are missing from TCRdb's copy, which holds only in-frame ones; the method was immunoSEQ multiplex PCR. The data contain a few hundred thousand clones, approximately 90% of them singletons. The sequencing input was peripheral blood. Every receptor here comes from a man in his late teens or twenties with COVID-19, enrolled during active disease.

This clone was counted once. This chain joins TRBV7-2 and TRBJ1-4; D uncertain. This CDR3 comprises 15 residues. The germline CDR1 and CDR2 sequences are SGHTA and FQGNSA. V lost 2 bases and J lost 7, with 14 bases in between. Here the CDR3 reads CASSLRVSGSEKLFF. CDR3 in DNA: TGTGCCAGCAGCTTAAGGGTCTCCGGGAGTGAAAAACTGTTTTTT.

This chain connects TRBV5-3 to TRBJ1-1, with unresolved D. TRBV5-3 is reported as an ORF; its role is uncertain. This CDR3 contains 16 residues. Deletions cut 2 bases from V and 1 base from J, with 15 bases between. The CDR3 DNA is TGTGCCAGAAGCTTCGGGAGGGCGCGGGAGAACACTGAAGCTTTCTTT. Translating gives CARSFGRARENTEAFF.

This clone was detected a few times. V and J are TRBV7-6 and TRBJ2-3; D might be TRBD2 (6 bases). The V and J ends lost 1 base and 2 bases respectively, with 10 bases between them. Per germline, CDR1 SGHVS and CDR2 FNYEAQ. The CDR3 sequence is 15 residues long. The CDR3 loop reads CASSLGREPTDTQYF. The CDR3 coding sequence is TGTGCCAGCAGCTTAGGTCGGGAGCCCACAGATACGCAGTATTTT.

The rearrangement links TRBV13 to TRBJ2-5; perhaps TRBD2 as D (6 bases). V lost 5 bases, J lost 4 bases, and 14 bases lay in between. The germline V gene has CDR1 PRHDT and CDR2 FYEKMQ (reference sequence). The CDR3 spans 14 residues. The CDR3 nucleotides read TGTGCCAGCAGCCTCCTGCGGGACGGAGAGACCCAGTACTTC. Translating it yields CASSLLRDGETQYF. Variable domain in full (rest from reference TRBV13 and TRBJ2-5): AAGVIQSPRHLIKEKRETATLKCYPIPRHDTVYWYQQGPGQDPQFLISFYEKMQSDKGSIPDRFSAQQFSDYHSELNMSSLELGDSALYFCASSLLRDGETQYFGPGTRLLVL.

The chain's CDR3 is CASSLAGGAGKNIQYF. The CDR3 region has the DNA TGCGCCAGCAGCTTGGCCGGGGGGGCCGGCAAAAACATTCAGTACTTC. The J gene is TRBJ2-4, the V gene TRBV5-1; 8 bases line up with TRBD2. Looked up from germline, CDR1 is SGHRS and CDR2 is YFSETQ. The V gene end was trimmed by 0 bases and the J gene end by 3 bases; junction bases not matched to a gene: 5. The CDR3 has 16 amino acids.

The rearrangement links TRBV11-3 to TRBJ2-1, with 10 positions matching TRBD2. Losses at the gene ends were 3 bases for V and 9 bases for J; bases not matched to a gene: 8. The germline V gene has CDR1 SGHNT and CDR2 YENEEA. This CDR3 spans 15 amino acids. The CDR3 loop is CASSFETSGFTEQFF. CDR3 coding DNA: TGTGCCAGCAGCTTCGAGACTAGCGGGTTCACTGAGCAGTTCTTC.

The CDR3 reads CASSSGGSLPVDTQYF. The CDR3 nucleotides read TGTGCCAGCAGCTCCGGCGGTTCTCTCCCGGTGGATACGCAGTATTTT. The rearrangement links TRBV7-6 to TRBJ2-3; D unresolved. Trimming stripped 4 bases from V and 6 bases from J, with 20 bases between. Germline V CDR1 and CDR2: SGHVS, FNYEAQ. This CDR3 is 16 amino acids long.

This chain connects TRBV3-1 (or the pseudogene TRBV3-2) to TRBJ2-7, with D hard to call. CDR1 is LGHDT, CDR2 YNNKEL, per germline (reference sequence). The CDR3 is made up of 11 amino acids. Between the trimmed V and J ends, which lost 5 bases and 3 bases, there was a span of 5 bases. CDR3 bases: TGTGCCAGCAGCACTTACTACGAGCAGTACTTC. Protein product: CASSTYYEQYF.

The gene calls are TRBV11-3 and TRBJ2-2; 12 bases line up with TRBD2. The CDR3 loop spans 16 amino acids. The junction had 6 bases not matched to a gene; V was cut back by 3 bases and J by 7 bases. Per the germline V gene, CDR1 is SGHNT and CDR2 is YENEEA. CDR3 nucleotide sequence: TGTGCCAGCAGCTTCCGACTAGCGGGGGTAGACGGGGAGCTGTTTTTT. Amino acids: CASSFRLAGVDGELFF. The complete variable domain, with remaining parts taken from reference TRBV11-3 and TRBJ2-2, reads EAGVVQSPRYKIIEKKQPVAFWCNPISGHNTLYWYLQNLGQGPELLIRYENEEAVDDSQLPKDRFSAERLKGVDSTLKIQPAELGDSAVYLCASSFRLAGVDGELFFGEGSRLTVL.

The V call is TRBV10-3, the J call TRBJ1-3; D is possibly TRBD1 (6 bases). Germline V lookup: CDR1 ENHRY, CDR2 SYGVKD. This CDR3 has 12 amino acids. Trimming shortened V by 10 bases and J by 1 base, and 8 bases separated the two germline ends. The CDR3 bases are TGTGCCACCGGACAGTCTGGAAACACCATATATTTT. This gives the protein CATGQSGNTIYF.

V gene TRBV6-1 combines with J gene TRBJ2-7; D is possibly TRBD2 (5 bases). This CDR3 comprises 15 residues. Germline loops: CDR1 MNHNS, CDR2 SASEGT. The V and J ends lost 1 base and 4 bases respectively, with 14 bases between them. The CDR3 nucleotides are TGTGCCAGCAGTGAAGGTGCGACTTCGGGGTACGAGCAGTACTTC. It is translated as CASSEGATSGYEQYF.

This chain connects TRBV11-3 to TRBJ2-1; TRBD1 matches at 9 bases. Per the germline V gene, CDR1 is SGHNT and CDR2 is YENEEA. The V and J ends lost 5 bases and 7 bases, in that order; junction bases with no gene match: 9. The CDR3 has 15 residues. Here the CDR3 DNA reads TGTGCCAGCAGCGTAACAGGGGGCGCAGGGAATGAGCAGTTCTTC. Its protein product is CASSVTGGAGNEQFF.

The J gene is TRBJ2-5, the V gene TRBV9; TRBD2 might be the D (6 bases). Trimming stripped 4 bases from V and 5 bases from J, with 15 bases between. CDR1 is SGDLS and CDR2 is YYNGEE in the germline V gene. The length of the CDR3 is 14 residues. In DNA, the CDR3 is TGTGCCAGCAGCCCACGGGACTCGTGGGAGACCCAGTACTTC. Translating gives CASSPRDSWETQYF.

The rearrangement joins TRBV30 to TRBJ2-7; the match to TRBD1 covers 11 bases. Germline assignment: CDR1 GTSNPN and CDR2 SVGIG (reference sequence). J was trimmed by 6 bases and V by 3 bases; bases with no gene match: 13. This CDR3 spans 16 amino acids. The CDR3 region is CAWRGTGGVSSSEQYF. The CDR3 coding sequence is TGTGCCTGGAGGGGGACAGGGGGGGTCTCCTCTAGCGAGCAGTACTTC. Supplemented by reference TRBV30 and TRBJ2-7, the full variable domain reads SQTIHQWPATLVQPVGSPLSLECTVEGTSNPNLYWYRQAAGRGLQLLFYSVGIGQISSEVPQNLSASRPQDRQFILSSKKLLLSDSGFYLCAWRGTGGVSSSEQYFGPGTRLTVT.

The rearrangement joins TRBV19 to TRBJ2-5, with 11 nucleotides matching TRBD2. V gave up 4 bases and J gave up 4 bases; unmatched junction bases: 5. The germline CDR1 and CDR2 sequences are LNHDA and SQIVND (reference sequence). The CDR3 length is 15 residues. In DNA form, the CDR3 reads TGTGCCAGTAGTAAGATAGCGGGAGGGCGAGAGACCCAGTACTTC. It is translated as CASSKIAGGRETQYF.

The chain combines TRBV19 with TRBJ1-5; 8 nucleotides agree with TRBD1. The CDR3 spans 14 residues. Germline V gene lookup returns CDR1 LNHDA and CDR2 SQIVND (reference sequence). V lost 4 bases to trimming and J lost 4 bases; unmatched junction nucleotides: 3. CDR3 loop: CASSTTGGNQPQHF. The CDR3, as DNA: TGTGCCAGTAGTACCACAGGGGGGAATCAGCCCCAGCATTTT. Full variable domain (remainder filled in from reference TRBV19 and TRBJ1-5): DGGITQSPKYLFRKEGQNVTLSCEQNLNHDAMYWYRQDPGQGLRLIYYSQIVNDFQKGDIAEGYSVSREKKESFPLTVTSAQKNPTAFYLCASSTTGGNQPQHFGDGTRLSIL.

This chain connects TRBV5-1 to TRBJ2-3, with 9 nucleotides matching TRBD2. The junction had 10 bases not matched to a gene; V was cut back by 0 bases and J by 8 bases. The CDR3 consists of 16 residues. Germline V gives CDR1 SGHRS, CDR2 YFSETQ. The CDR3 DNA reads TGCGCCAGCAGCTTGGCCACGGGGACTAGCTTTGTTACGCAGTATTTT. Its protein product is CASSLATGTSFVTQYF.

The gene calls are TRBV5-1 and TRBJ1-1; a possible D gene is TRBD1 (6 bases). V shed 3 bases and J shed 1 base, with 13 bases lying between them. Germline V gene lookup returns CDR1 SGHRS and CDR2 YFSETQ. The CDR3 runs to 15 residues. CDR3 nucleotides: TGCGCCAGCAGCTCGACGCGGGGGGCGAACACTGAAGCTTTCTTT. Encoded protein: CASSSTRGANTEAFF.

In DNA, the CDR3 is TGTGCCAGCAGCCTAGCGACCAATTATGGCTACACCTTC. Its translation: CASSLATNYGYTF. This sequence joins TRBV27 and TRBJ1-2; D unclear. The CDR3 contains 13 residues. V lost 6 bases and J lost 5, with 13 bases in between. CDR1 and CDR2 (germline): MNHEY, SMNVEV (reference sequence).

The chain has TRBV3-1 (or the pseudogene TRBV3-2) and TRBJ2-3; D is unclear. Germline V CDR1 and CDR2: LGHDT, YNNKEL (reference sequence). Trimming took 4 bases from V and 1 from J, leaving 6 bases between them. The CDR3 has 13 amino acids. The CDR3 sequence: CASSRRGTDTQYF. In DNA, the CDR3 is TGTGCCAGCAGCCGAAGAGGCACAGATACGCAGTATTTT.

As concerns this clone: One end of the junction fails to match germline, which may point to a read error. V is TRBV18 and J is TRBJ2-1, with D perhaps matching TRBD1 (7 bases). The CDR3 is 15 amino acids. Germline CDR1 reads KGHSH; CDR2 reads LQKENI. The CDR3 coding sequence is TGTGCCAGTTCACAAAGACAGGGTGGGAGGAATGAGCAGTTCTTC. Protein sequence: CASSQRQGGRNEQFF.

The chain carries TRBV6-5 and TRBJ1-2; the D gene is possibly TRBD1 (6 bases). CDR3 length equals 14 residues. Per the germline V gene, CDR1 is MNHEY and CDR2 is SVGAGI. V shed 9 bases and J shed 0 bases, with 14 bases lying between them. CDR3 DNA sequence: TGTGCCAGTAACCCTGGACAGTCTAACTATGGCTACACCTTC. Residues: CASNPGQSNYGYTF.

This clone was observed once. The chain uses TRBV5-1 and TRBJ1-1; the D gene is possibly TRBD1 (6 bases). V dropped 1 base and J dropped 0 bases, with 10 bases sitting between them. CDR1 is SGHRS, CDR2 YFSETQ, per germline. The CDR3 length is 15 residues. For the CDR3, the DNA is TGCGCCAGCAGCTTGTCCAGGGGCCTGAACACTGAAGCTTTCTTT. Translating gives CASSLSRGLNTEAFF.

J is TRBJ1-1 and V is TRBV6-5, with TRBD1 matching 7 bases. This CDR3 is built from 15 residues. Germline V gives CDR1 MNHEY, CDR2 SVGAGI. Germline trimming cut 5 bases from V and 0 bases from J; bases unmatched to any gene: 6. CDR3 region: CASSMTGSMNTEAFF. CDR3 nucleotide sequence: TGTGCCAGCAGTATGACAGGGTCGATGAACACTGAAGCTTTCTTT.

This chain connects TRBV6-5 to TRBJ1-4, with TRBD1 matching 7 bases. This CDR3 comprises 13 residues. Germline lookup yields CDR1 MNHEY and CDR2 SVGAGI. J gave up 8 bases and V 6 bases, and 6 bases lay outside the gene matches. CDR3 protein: CASRETGTEKLFF. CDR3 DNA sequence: TGTGCCAGCAGAGAGACAGGGACGGAAAAACTGTTTTTT.

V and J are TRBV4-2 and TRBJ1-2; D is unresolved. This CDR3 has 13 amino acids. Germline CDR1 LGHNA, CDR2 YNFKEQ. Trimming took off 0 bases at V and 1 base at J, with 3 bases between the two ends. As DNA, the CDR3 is TGTGCCAGCAGCCAAGACGGTAACTATGGCTACACCTTC. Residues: CASSQDGNYGYTF.

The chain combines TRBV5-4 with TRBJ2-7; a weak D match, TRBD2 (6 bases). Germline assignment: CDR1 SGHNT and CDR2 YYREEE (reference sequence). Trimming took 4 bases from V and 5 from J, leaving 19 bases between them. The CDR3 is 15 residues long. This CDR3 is CASSEPGLHNHEQYF. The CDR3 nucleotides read TGTGCCAGCAGCGAGCCGGGACTCCATAACCACGAGCAGTACTTC.

The CDR3 sequence is CASSRSPGLAGGYEQYF. As DNA, the CDR3 is TGTGCCAGCAGCCGCTCTCCGGGACTAGCGGGGGGCTACGAGCAGTACTTC. The chain carries TRBV4-2 and TRBJ2-7; 15 bases line up with TRBD2. Trimming took 4 bases from V and 3 from J; bases not matched to a gene: 7. This CDR3 contains 17 residues. CDR1 and CDR2 from the germline V gene are LGHNA and YNFKEQ.

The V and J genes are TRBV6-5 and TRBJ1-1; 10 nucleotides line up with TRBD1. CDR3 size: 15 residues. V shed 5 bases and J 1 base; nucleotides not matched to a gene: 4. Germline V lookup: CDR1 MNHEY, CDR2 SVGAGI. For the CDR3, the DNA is TGTGCCAGCAGTCGCCGGACAGGGGGGAACACTGAAGCTTTCTTT. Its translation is CASSRRTGGNTEAFF.

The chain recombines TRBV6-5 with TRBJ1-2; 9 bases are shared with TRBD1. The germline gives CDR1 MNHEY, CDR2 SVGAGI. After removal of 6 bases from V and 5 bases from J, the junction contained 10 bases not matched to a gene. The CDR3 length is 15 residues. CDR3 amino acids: CASRSGTGSFYGYTF. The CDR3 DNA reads TGTGCCAGCAGGTCCGGGACAGGGTCGTTTTATGGCTACACCTTC.